The 29 T cell receptor beta chains reported below all come from one sample, sequenced in a study of identical twins. Each CDR3 protein gets one entry after TCRdb re-called the 5' RACE reads with MiXCR. The sample includes roughly 290,000 distinct CDR3 sequences, approximately 8.5% of them seen just once. These data are also associated with another study on yellow fever vaccine responses in identical twins.

The sample consisted of memory (CD45RO+) T cells sorted from blood. The receptors were sampled from a woman aged 18-29 years in good health.

This clonotype came up many times. The chain has TRBV6-5 and TRBJ2-1; TRBD2 matches 7 bases. The CDR3 has 16 residues. Per the germline V gene, CDR1 is MNHEY and CDR2 is SVGAGI. V dropped 2 bases and J dropped 3; count of bases not matched to a gene: 7. The CDR3 DNA follows: TGTGCCAGCAGTTACCGGATTGGGGGGGGCTACAATGAGCAGTTCTTC. Its translation is CASSYRIGGGYNEQFF.

This clonotype was detected only a few times. The chain recombines TRBV5-1 with TRBJ2-7; 12 positions agree with TRBD2. V shed 4 bases and J 4 bases; nucleotides not matched to a gene: 12. This CDR3 is 17 amino acids long. The germline gives CDR1 SGHRS, CDR2 YFSETQ. CDR3 DNA sequence: TGCGCCAGCAGCCCTAGCAAGACTAGCGGGAGTAAGTACGAGCAGTACTTC. Its translation is CASSPSKTSGSKYEQYF. The whole variable domain, filled in from reference TRBV5-1 and TRBJ2-7, reads KAGVTQTPRYLIKTRGQQVTLSCSPISGHRSVSWYQQTPGQGLQFLFEYFSETQRNKGNFPGRFSGRQFSNSRSEMNVSTLELGDSALYLCASSPSKTSGSKYEQYFGPGTRLTVT.

This clonotype was observed a few times. This chain joins TRBV4-1 and TRBJ2-6; a weak D match, TRBD1 (5 bases). This CDR3 is 15 amino acids long. V lost 1 base, J lost 4 bases, and 8 bases lay in between. CDR1 and CDR2 from the germline V gene are MGHRA and YSYEKL. This CDR3 reads CASSQVGAGANVLTF. CDR3 DNA sequence: TGCGCCAGCAGCCAAGTAGGGGCCGGGGCCAACGTCCTGACTTTC.

CDR3 sequence: CSAPGGPGANVLTF. The CDR3 DNA sequence: TGCAGTGCACCGGGGGGGCCTGGGGCCAACGTCCTGACTTTC. This rearrangement joins TRBV20-1 to TRBJ2-6, with TRBD2 matching over 8 bases. The V gene end was trimmed by 6 bases and the J gene end by 2 bases; junction bases not matched to a gene: 3. The CDR3 loop spans 14 amino acids. Per the germline V gene, CDR1 is DFQATT and CDR2 is SNEGSKA (reference sequence).

The CDR3 bases are TGTGCCAGTCTCGCACCAGGGCCTGGGGCCAACGTCCTGACTTTC. Amino acids: CASLAPGPGANVLTF. This rearrangement joins TRBV2 to TRBJ2-6, with D possibly matching TRBD1 (5 bases). CDR1 is SNHLY, CDR2 FYNNEI, per germline. The CDR3 loop spans 15 amino acids. V gave up 9 bases and J gave up 2 bases, with 14 bases separating them.

A remark on this clonotype: A much bigger clone sits one base away, suggesting this may be a read error. The rearrangement joins TRBV5-5 to TRBJ2-1, with 10 bases matching TRBD1. CDR3 length: 12 residues. Looked up from germline, CDR1 is SGHKS and CDR2 is YYEKEE (reference sequence). The CDR3 nucleotides read TGTGACAGCAGCTTGGACAGGGGGGAGCAGTTCTTC. Its protein is CDSSLDRGEQFF.

This clonotype was counted many times. The J gene is TRBJ2-5, the V gene TRBV7-9; D is unresolved. Germline CDR1 and CDR2: SEHNR and FQNEAQ (reference sequence). The CDR3 loop spans 13 amino acids. Trimming shortened V by 2 bases and J by 5 bases, and 9 bases separated the two germline ends. This chain's CDR3 is CASSLMVGETQYF. CDR3 DNA sequence: TGTGCCAGCAGCTTAATGGTGGGGGAGACCCAGTACTTC.

This clonotype was observed at least ten times. In nucleotides, the CDR3 is TGTGCCAGCAGCGGACGGGACACCCTTAATCAGCCCCAGCATTTT. Protein: CASSGRDTLNQPQHF. This sequence joins TRBV5-8 and TRBJ1-5, with D possibly being TRBD1 (6 bases). The germline V gene has CDR1 SGHTS and CDR2 YDEGEE. Trimming left V 4 bases short and J 4 bases short, with 15 bases between. CDR3 length equals 15 residues. The full variable domain, in which reference TRBV5-8 and TRBJ1-5 provide the parts outside the CDR3, is EAGVTQSPTHLIKTRGQQATLRCSPISGHTSVYWYQQALGLGLQFLLWYDEGEERNRGNFPPRFSGRQFPNYSSELNVNALELEDSALYLCASSGRDTLNQPQHFGDGTRLSIL.

The V call is TRBV9, the J call TRBJ1-1; D gene uncertain. Trimming took 0 bases from V and 5 from J, leaving 11 bases between them. The germline gives CDR1 SGDLS, CDR2 YYNGEE. The length of the CDR3 is 14 residues. For the CDR3, the DNA is TGTGCCAGCAGCGTAGGCGGGGTTGGAACTGAAGCTTTCTTT. This gives the protein CASSVGGVGTEAFF.

This clonotype has a handful of counts. The chain employs TRBV6-2 or TRBV6-3 and TRBJ2-6; a possible D gene is TRBD1 (6 bases). V was cut by 4 bases and J by 4 bases, with 14 bases left in between. The CDR3 covers 16 residues. The V gene's germline CDR1 is MNHEY and CDR2 SVGEGT. For the CDR3, the DNA is TGTGCCAGCAGTTCAGACCCAGGGGCCGGGGCCAACGTCCTGACTTTC. This encodes CASSSDPGAGANVLTF.

This clonotype was picked up many times. The chain links TRBV2 to TRBJ2-1; 9 positions match TRBD2. Trimming cost V 4 bases and J 5 bases; bases outside gene matches: 3. The CDR3 has 14 amino acids. From germline, CDR1 is SNHLY and CDR2 FYNNEI. CDR3 DNA: TGTGCCAGCAGTGCGCTAGCGGGGAACAATGAGCAGTTCTTC. Its protein is CASSALAGNNEQFF.

Ten or more counts support this clonotype. The chain recombines TRBV2 with TRBJ2-5, with 7 bases lining up with TRBD2. Germline CDR1 SNHLY, CDR2 FYNNEI. The CDR3 contains 16 residues. V shed 6 bases and J 2 bases; nucleotides not matched to a gene: 12. CDR3 loop: CASRENPSGPQETQYF. DNA for the CDR3: TGTGCCAGCAGAGAGAACCCTAGCGGTCCTCAAGAGACCCAGTACTTC.

J is TRBJ1-2 and V is TRBV14, with D perhaps matching TRBD1 (5 bases). The V and J ends lost 4 bases and 2 bases respectively, with 23 bases between them. The CDR3 consists of 18 residues. CDR1 and CDR2 from the germline V gene are SGHDN and FVKESK. CDR3 residues: CASSRHGGKGAWNYGYTF. CDR3 DNA sequence: TGTGCCAGCAGCCGCCATGGGGGTAAAGGGGCGTGGAACTATGGCTACACCTTC.

This clonotype was seen repeatedly, ten times or more. The chain employs TRBV5-1 and TRBJ1-2; a possible D gene is TRBD1 (5 bases). V lost 3 bases, J lost 8 bases, and 17 bases lay in between. CDR1 and CDR2 (germline): SGHRS, YFSETQ. The CDR3 has 14 residues. Here the CDR3 reads CASSSTRDLGGYTF. For the CDR3, the DNA is TGCGCCAGCAGCTCCACCCGGGACCTCGGAGGCTACACCTTC.

This clonotype was seen a handful of times. This chain joins TRBV11-1 and TRBJ2-1, with TRBD2 matching over 12 bases. CDR1 is SGHAT, CDR2 FQDESV, per germline (reference sequence). Trimming removed 6 bases from V and 0 bases from J; junction bases left unmatched: 15. The CDR3 is 20 residues long. The CDR3, as DNA: TGTGCCAGCAGTTATCTTTTGGGACTAGCGGGTCTCAGCTCCTACAATGAGCAGTTCTTC. Translating gives CASSYLLGLAGLSSYNEQFF.

The table lists this clonotype with many counts. The chain is built from TRBV5-1 and TRBJ2-3; a weak D match, TRBD2 (5 bases). Trimming shortened V by 0 bases and J by 2 bases, and 10 bases separated the two germline ends. Germline V lookup: CDR1 SGHRS, CDR2 YFSETQ. The CDR3 covers 15 residues. CDR3 residues: CASSLAGLLTDTQYF. CDR3 in DNA: TGCGCCAGCAGCTTGGCTGGACTTCTCACAGATACGCAGTATTTT. Full variable domain (rest looked up from reference TRBV5-1 and TRBJ2-3): KAGVTQTPRYLIKTRGQQVTLSCSPISGHRSVSWYQQTPGQGLQFLFEYFSETQRNKGNFPGRFSGRQFSNSRSEMNVSTLELGDSALYLCASSLAGLLTDTQYFGPGTRLTVL.

This clonotype occurred a few times. The rearrangement links TRBV20-1 to TRBJ2-3; 9 bases agree with TRBD1. CDR3 length equals 16 residues. J was trimmed by 6 bases and V by 0 bases; bases with no gene match: 10. Germline V gene sequence: CDR1 DFQATT, CDR2 SNEGSKA (reference sequence). The CDR3 DNA reads TGCAGTGCTAGAGACCTCCACAGGGGGCCGGGGGATACGCAGTATTTT. Residues: CSARDLHRGPGDTQYF.

This clonotype was seen only a few times. The rearrangement joins TRBV3-1 to TRBJ2-1; possibly TRBD2 for D (5 bases). V was trimmed by 4 bases and J by 6 bases, leaving 13 bases between them. The germline gives CDR1 LGHDT, CDR2 YNNKEL (reference sequence). The CDR3 is 14 amino acids. The chain's CDR3 is CASSPPASPNEQFF. CDR3 in DNA: TGTGCCAGCAGCCCCCCGGCTAGCCCCAATGAGCAGTTCTTC.

This clonotype was counted many times. The chain has TRBV10-3 and TRBJ1-2; possible D gene TRBD1, 5 bases. CDR3 size: 15 residues. The germline V gene encodes CDR1 ENHRY and CDR2 SYGVKD. Trimming removed 3 bases at V and 0 bases at J, with 11 bases between. CDR3 loop: CAISERGTTNYGYTF. In nucleotides, the CDR3 is TGTGCCATCAGTGAACGGGGGACCACTAACTATGGCTACACCTTC.

This clonotype was found a few times. The chain uses TRBV21-1 and TRBJ2-7. TRBV21-1 is a pseudogene segment. The CDR3 contains 14 residues. CDR3 sequence reads: CASSQRPSPYEQYV. In nucleotides, the CDR3 is TGTGCCAGCAGCCAAAGACCCAGCCCCTACGAGCAGTACGTC.

This clonotype has ten or more counts. This chain links TRBV25-1 with TRBJ2-7; the match to TRBD1 covers 11 bases. Germline V CDR1 and CDR2: MGHDK, SYGVNS. V gave up 4 bases and J gave up 6 bases; unmatched junction bases: 11. The CDR3 runs 16 residues. Here the CDR3 DNA reads TGTGCCAGCAGTGCGGGTTCCGGGACAGGGGGTTCCGAGCAGTACGTC. It codes for CASSAGSGTGGSEQYV.

A few counts support this clonotype. This chain joins TRBV7-8 and TRBJ2-5; D possibly corresponds to TRBD2 (6 bases). V was pared by 0 bases and J by 5 bases, with 13 bases between. The V gene's germline CDR1 is SGHVS and CDR2 FQNEAQ. The CDR3 extends over 15 amino acids. CDR3 DNA sequence: TGTGCCAGCAGCTTAGCGGTGGCGGGGATTGAGACCCAGTACTTC. Its protein product is CASSLAVAGIETQYF.

About this clonotype: At one end, the junction sequence differs from germline, possibly due to a read error. The J gene is TRBJ1-2, the V gene TRBV6-5; no clear D. Looked up from germline, CDR1 is MNHEY and CDR2 is SVGAGI. The CDR3 consists of 13 residues. The DNA of the CDR3 is TGTGCCAGCAGATACTTCGACAACTATGGCTACACCTTC. Translating gives CASRYFDNYGYTF.

This rearrangement joins TRBV5-5 to TRBJ2-3; 7 bases line up with TRBD2. Germline loops: CDR1 SGHKS, CDR2 YYEKEE (reference sequence). The CDR3 is 15 residues long. V lost 0 bases to trimming and J lost 3 bases; unmatched junction nucleotides: 4. Here the CDR3 reads CASSLGPGLTDTQYF. The CDR3 DNA follows: TGTGCCAGCAGCTTGGGACCGGGACTAACAGATACGCAGTATTTT.

The chain is built from TRBV6-1 and TRBJ2-2; TRBD2 matches at 8 bases. V was clipped by 4 bases and J by 2 bases; unmatched bases: 3. The germline V gene has CDR1 MNHNS and CDR2 SASEGT. The CDR3 sequence is 15 residues long. For the CDR3, the DNA is TGTGCCAGCAGTGTAGCGGGATTTAACACCGGGGAGCTGTTTTTT. The encoded protein is CASSVAGFNTGELFF.

This clonotype was observed a few times. The chain recombines TRBV20-1 with TRBJ2-1; 12 bases are shared with TRBD2. The V gene's germline CDR1 is DFQATT and CDR2 SNEGSKA (reference sequence). The CDR3 length is 15 residues. V trimming: 5 bases; J trimming: 6 bases; junction bases outside the gene matches: 8. This CDR3 is CSAQELAGGLNEQFF. In DNA form, the CDR3 reads TGCAGTGCTCAAGAGCTAGCGGGGGGGCTCAATGAGCAGTTCTTC.

The J gene is TRBJ2-1, the V gene TRBV5-1; 10 positions agree with TRBD1. The CDR3 covers 15 residues. The V segment lost 4 bases and the J segment 10 bases; nucleotides outside the gene matches: 11. CDR1 and CDR2 from the germline V gene are SGHRS and YFSETQ. This CDR3 is CASSDDRGRVGEQFF. The CDR3 bases are TGCGCCAGCAGCGACGACAGGGGGCGCGTTGGGGAGCAGTTCTTC.

The table lists this clonotype with many counts. CDR3 in DNA: TGCGCCAGCAGCCCGGACAGGGGCACAGATACGCAGTATTTT. Translation gives CASSPDRGTDTQYF. V and J are TRBV5-1 and TRBJ2-3; 8 bases fit TRBD1. Losses at the gene ends were 4 bases for V and 1 base for J; bases not matched to a gene: 2. CDR1 is SGHRS and CDR2 is YFSETQ in the germline V gene. The CDR3 runs to 14 residues.

The chain has TRBV10-3 and TRBJ1-5, with D possibly being TRBD1 (5 bases). Germline CDR1 is ENHRY and CDR2 is SYGVKD. The CDR3 spans 15 residues. V was shortened by 6 bases and J by 2 bases, with 14 bases between the two germline ends. The CDR3 DNA is TGTGCCATCAGCGGGGGGGGTTCTGGCAATCAGCCCCAGCATTTT. Protein product: CAISGGGSGNQPQHF.